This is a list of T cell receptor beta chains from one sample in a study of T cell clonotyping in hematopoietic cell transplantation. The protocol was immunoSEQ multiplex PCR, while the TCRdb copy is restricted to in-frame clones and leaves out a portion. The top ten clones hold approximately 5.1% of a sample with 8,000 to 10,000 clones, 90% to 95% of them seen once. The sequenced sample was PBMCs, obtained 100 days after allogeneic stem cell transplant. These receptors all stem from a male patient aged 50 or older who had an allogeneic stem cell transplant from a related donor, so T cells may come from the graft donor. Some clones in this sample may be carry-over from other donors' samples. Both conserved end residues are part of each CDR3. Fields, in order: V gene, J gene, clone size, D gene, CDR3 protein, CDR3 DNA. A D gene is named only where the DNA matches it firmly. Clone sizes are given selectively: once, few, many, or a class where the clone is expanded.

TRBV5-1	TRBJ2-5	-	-	CASSLGTKETQYF	TGCGCCAGCAGCTTAGGGACAAAAGAGACCCAGTACTTC
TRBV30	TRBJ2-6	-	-	CAWTHGAGANVLTF	TGTGCCTGGACCCACGGGGCTGGGGCCAACGTCCTGACTTTC
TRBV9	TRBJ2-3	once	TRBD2	CASSVGGVSGITTDTQYF	TGTGCCAGCAGCGTGGGAGGGGTTAGCGGAATAACCACAGATACGCAGTATTTT
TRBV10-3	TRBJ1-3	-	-	CAISEVNTIYF	TGTGCCATCAGTGAAGTGAACACCATATATTTT
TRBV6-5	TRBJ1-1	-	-	CASSYSSRINTEAFF	TGTGCCAGCAGTTACTCGTCTAGAATCAACACTGAAGCTTTCTTT
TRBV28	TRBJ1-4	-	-	CASRRSGMANEKLFF	TGTGCCAGCAGGCGATCAGGGATGGCTAATGAAAAACTGTTTTTT
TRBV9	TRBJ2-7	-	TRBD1	CASSVGQADYEQYF	TGTGCCAGCAGCGTGGGACAGGCCGACTACGAGCAGTACTTC
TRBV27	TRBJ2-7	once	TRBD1	CASSSLRDRLYEQYF	TGTGCCAGCAGTTCCCTCCGGGACAGGCTCTACGAGCAGTACTTC
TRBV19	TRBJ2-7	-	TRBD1	CASSVTGQGPHYEQYF	TGTGCCAGTAGTGTGACGGGACAGGGTCCCCACTACGAGCAGTACTTC
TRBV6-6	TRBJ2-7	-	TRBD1	CASSYKTDRDEQYF	TGTGCCAGCAGTTATAAAACGGACAGGGATGAGCAGTACTTC
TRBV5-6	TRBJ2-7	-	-	CASSLGDKNQYF	TGTGCCAGCAGCTTAGGAGACAAAAATCAGTACTTC
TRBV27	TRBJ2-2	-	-	CASSLSGGLDTGELFF	TGTGCCAGCAGTTTATCGGGGGGGCTAGACACCGGGGAGCTGTTTTTT
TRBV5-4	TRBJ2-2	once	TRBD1	CASSFPPGQGAGELFF	TGTGCCAGCAGCTTCCCCCCGGGACAGGGGGCCGGGGAGCTGTTTTTT
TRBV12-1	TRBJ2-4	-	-	CASSRTGGLDAKNIQYF	TGTGCCAGCAGTAGGACAGGGGGCCTAGATGCCAAAAACATTCAGTACTTC
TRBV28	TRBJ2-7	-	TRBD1	CASSLDRGRFHEQYF	TGTGCCAGCAGTTTAGACAGGGGGCGCTTCCACGAGCAGTACTTC
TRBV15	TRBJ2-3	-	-	CATSRDPAGDTQYF	TGTGCCACCAGCAGAGACCCCGCAGGAGATACGCAGTATTTT
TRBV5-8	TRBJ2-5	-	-	CASSLAGARETQYF	TGTGCCAGCAGCTTGGCCGGAGCGCGGGAGACCCAGTACTTC
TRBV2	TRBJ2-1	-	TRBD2	CASRPGVREFEQFF	TGTGCCAGCAGACCCGGTGTGCGGGAGTTTGAGCAGTTCTTC
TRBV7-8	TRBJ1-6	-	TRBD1	CASSERDSDNSPLHF	TGTGCCAGCAGCGAAAGGGACAGCGATAATTCACCCCTCCACTTT